A selection of T cell receptor beta chains follows, all from one sample in a study of T-cell reconstitution after alpha-beta-depleted transplantation in children. MiXCR was run by TCRdb on the PCR reads, yielding one entry per CDR3 protein. The table has about 460,000 distinct CDR3 sequences, about an eighth seen once. The source was PBMCs, mostly from graft donor cells, collected 180 days after TCRalphabeta/CD19-depleted stem cell transplant. These receptor sequences come from a female patient aged 2 to 10 who had a stem cell transplant for aplastic anemia, so the T cells may come from the graft donor. CDR3s include the opening cysteine and the closing phenylalanine or tryptophan.

V,length,J,CDR3
TRBV7-8,16,TRBJ2-4,CASSLGAQLAKNIQYF
TRBV5-4,14,TRBJ2-3,CASSLTGEADTQYF
TRBV6-1,16,TRBJ2-4,CASSMAHGRGENIQYF
TRBV4-1,15,TRBJ1-1,CASSQVVGYDTEAFF
TRBV6-2/TRBV6-3,14,TRBJ2-1,CASSYADLANEQFF
TRBV27,12,TRBJ2-2,CASTGAVGELFF
TRBV28,15,TRBJ1-4,CASSLWGRTFEKLFF
TRBV28,14,TRBJ1-6,CASSVGHRNSPLHF
TRBV20-1,13,TRBJ1-2,CSARNTGSYGYTF
TRBV20-1,14,TRBJ2-2,CSAPRGGNTGELFF
TRBV9,20,TRBJ2-1,CASSARTRDSVALSYNEQFF
TRBV12-3/TRBV12-4,14,TRBJ1-2,CASSLTTLGDGYTF
TRBV27,17,TRBJ2-7,CASSLSADRAGSYEQYF
TRBV20-1,17,TRBJ1-5,CSARSLGQRGSNQPQHF
TRBV12-3/TRBV12-4,16,TRBJ2-1,CASRDLAGGPYNEQFF
TRBV5-5,14,TRBJ2-7,CASSKTGTPYEQYF
TRBV27,15,TRBJ2-7,CASTLTGPHDYEQYF
TRBV24-1,15,TRBJ2-7,CATSDPTGGGYEQYF
TRBV6-2/TRBV6-3,15,TRBJ2-3,CASNKPGLATDTQYF
TRBV4-3,16,TRBJ2-3,CASSHQSSGYMDTQYF
TRBV7-2,16,TRBJ1-4,CASSRALQGAGEKLFF
TRBV12-3/TRBV12-4,11,TRBJ1-1,CASYGNTEAFF
TRBV20-1,18,TRBJ2-2,CSAEDWTSGNLGTGELFF
TRBV20-1,14,TRBJ1-1,CSAKTPGVDTEAFF
TRBV28,15,TRBJ2-1,CARERQAGLYNEQFF
TRBV10-3,15,TRBJ2-3,CAHSMVGGGPDTQYF
TRBV7-2,16,TRBJ2-1,CASSQRTPTTYNEQFF
TRBV24-1,15,TRBJ2-2,CATSDLPAGGGELFF
TRBV20-1,13,TRBJ1-2,CSARVRGLFGYTF
TRBV3-1,15,TRBJ2-7,CASSHRGLAGYEQYF
TRBV29-1,11,TRBJ2-1,CSVFALNEQFF
TRBV6-2/TRBV6-3,15,TRBJ1-2,CASSYSGEGAYGYTF
TRBV20-1,18,TRBJ2-1,CSARDRAQRADSYNEQFF
TRBV5-1,14,TRBJ2-3,CASSFRARTDTQYF
TRBV24-1,16,TRBJ2-2,CATSDLSGMNTGELFF
TRBV6-1,17,TRBJ2-7,CASRLPPLAGVWYEQYF
TRBV5-1,16,TRBJ1-1,CASSLYQATWHTEAFF
TRBV25-1,15,TRBJ2-7,CASSDPGHYVYEQYF
TRBV5-1,15,TRBJ2-3,CASSVGSGGTDTQYF
TRBV5-5,17,TRBJ2-1,CASSPLKVAGVRNEQFF
TRBV4-3,20,TRBJ2-1,CASSTTSRPRSGYSYNEQFF
TRBV7-2,15,TRBJ2-3,CASSLLAGDPDTQYF
TRBV7-9,14,TRBJ2-7,CASSLVRVSYEQYF
TRBV4-1,17,TRBJ2-1,CASSQDPPSASYNEQFF
TRBV3-1,15,TRBJ2-2,CASSQVGWVRGELFF
TRBV15,14,TRBJ2-1,CATSAGQVYNEQFF
TRBV7-2,15,TRBJ1-1,CASSLRTTQVAEAFF
TRBV6-1,15,TRBJ1-2,CASSERPWGGYGYTF
TRBV5-1,16,TRBJ2-2,CASSSQGASNTGELFF
TRBV12-3/TRBV12-4,14,TRBJ1-3,CASSFRQAGNTIYF
TRBV6-2/TRBV6-3,17,TRBJ2-4,CASSPWGQGIAKNIQYF
TRBV5-5,18,TRBJ2-6,CASSLRDRLLSGANVLTF
TRBV19,13,TRBJ2-7,CASRGQGSSEQYF
TRBV12-3/TRBV12-4,14,TRBJ2-5,CASRSRAPQETQYF
TRBV28,15,TRBJ2-6,CASSGGFVGANVLTF
TRBV29-1,15,TRBJ2-1,CSVDFRGRSYNEQFF
TRBV27,16,TRBJ1-4,CASSPARTGTNEKLFF
TRBV15,16,TRBJ2-3,CATSRGLTSGVDTQYF
TRBV3-1,17,TRBJ2-5,CASSQDRGGGAKETQYF
TRBV29-1,15,TRBJ2-2,CSVRPAGGPPGELFF